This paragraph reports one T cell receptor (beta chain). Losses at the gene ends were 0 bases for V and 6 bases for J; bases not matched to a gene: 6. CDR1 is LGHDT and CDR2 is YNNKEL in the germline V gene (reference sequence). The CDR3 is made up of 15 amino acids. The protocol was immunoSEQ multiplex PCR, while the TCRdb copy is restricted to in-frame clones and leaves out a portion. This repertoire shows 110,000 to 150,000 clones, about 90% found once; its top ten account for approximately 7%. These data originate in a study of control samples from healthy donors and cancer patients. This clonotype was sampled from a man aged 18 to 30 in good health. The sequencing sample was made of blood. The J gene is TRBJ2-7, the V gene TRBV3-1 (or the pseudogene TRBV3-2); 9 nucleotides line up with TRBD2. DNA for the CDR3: TGTGCCAGCAGCCAAGATCAGGGACTAGCAGGCGAGCAGTACTTC. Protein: CASSQDQGLAGEQYF.